These 32 T cell receptor beta chains came from one sample sequenced in a study of cytomegalovirus exposure and HLA in healthy donors. TCRdb keeps only in-frame clones here, not all; method: immunoSEQ multiplex PCR. The data hold hundreds of thousands of clones, with about 90% observed a single time. Sequencing was carried out using PBMCs. All receptors come from a woman aged 25 to 39 in good health and CMV-seronegative.

The chain joins TRBV2 to TRBJ1-5; a possible D gene is TRBD1 (5 bases). Germline V lookup: CDR1 SNHLY, CDR2 FYNNEI. Trimming removed 6 bases from V and 4 bases from J, with 16 bases in between. The CDR3 totals 15 residues. The CDR3 DNA reads TGTGCCAGCAGGACCATACCGGGACTAAATCAGCCCCAGCATTTT. Protein sequence: CASRTIPGLNQPQHF.

This sequence joins TRBV28 and TRBJ2-7; possibly TRBD2 for D (5 bases). CDR1 is MDHEN and CDR2 is SYDVKM in the germline V gene. Trimming pared 5 bases from V and 4 bases from J, leaving 18 bases between. This CDR3 comprises 15 residues. CDR3 sequence reads: CASSPLREISYEQYF. For the CDR3, the DNA is TGTGCCAGCAGTCCCCTTCGGGAAATCTCTTACGAGCAGTACTTC.

This clone was detected only a few times. The genes are TRBV6-5 and TRBJ2-7; D may be TRBD2 (5 bases). V was shortened by 2 bases and J by 3 bases, with 17 bases between the two germline ends. CDR3 length: 16 amino acids. Germline-derived CDR1 and CDR2 are MNHEY and SVGAGI. CDR3 loop: CASSYSTQDSLYEQYF. Written as DNA, the CDR3 is TGTGCCAGCAGTTACAGTACCCAGGACTCCCTCTACGAGCAGTACTTC.

The V call is TRBV4-3, the J call TRBJ2-7; TRBD2 is a possible D gene (5 bases). Germline CDR1 and CDR2: LGHNA and YSLEER. V was trimmed by 1 base and J by 0 bases, leaving 13 bases between them. The CDR3 is made up of 16 amino acids. The CDR3 DNA is TGCGCCAGCAGCCAAGGGTCTTCGGGGTTCTCCTACGAGCAGTACTTC. Protein sequence: CASSQGSSGFSYEQYF.

The chain couples TRBV6-5 to TRBJ2-5; D remains unclear. Trimming took off 2 bases at V and 5 bases at J, with 9 bases between the two ends. Germline values: CDR1 MNHEY, CDR2 SVGAGI. There are 13 residues in the CDR3. The DNA of the CDR3 is TGTGCCAGCAGTTACGCTGGCCGGGAGACCCAGTACTTC. Encoded protein: CASSYAGRETQYF.

This rearrangement joins TRBV19 to TRBJ2-7; D possibly corresponds to TRBD2 (5 bases). The CDR3 extends over 15 amino acids. Germline loops: CDR1 LNHDA, CDR2 SQIVND (reference sequence). V was shortened by 5 bases and J by 2 bases, with 16 bases between the two germline ends. CDR3 coding DNA: TGTGCCAGTAGTGCCGGAGGTGGGAGTCCCTACGAGCAGTACTTC. Protein: CASSAGGGSPYEQYF. The full variable domain, its missing parts supplied by reference TRBV19 and TRBJ2-7, is DGGITQSPKYLFRKEGQNVTLSCEQNLNHDAMYWYRQDPGQGLRLIYYSQIVNDFQKGDIAEGYSVSREKKESFPLTVTSAQKNPTAFYLCASSAGGGSPYEQYFGPGTRLTVT.

V usage is TRBV2 and J usage is TRBJ2-7, with 11 positions matching TRBD1. V lost 10 bases, J lost 6 bases, and 8 bases stayed unmatched. Germline CDR1 SNHLY, CDR2 FYNNEI. The CDR3 runs 13 residues. CDR3 sequence: CAIARTGGGEQYF. Written as DNA, the CDR3 is TGTGCCATCGCCCGGACAGGGGGCGGCGAGCAGTACTTC.

The rearrangement uses TRBV28 and TRBJ2-1; 9 positions agree with TRBD1. The junction had 10 bases not matched to a gene; V was cut back by 7 bases and J by 6 bases. The CDR3 spans 15 residues. CDR1 is MDHEN and CDR2 is SYDVKM in the germline V gene. This CDR3 reads CASKTSGTGSNEQFF. As DNA, the CDR3 is TGTGCCAGCAAGACATCTGGGACAGGGAGCAATGAGCAGTTCTTC.

This clone was counted a single time. The chain recombines TRBV4-3 with TRBJ2-7; D remains unclear. The CDR3 loop spans 14 amino acids. Germline V gene lookup returns CDR1 LGHNA and CDR2 YSLEER. The V and J ends lost 4 bases and 3 bases respectively, with 13 bases between them. The CDR3: CASSPRLDYYEQYF. In DNA, the CDR3 is TGCGCCAGCAGCCCGCGCTTAGATTACTACGAGCAGTACTTC.

The chain employs TRBV18 and TRBJ2-2; TRBD2 might be the D (5 bases). Trimming removed 9 bases from V and 3 bases from J, with 17 bases in between. The CDR3 has 15 residues. Germline CDR1 KGHSH, CDR2 LQKENI. The CDR3 DNA reads as TGTGCCAGTCCCGGGGATCTGGTCGACACCGGGGAGCTGTTTTTT. Its protein is CASPGDLVDTGELFF. The entire variable domain, with the rest obtained from reference TRBV18 and TRBJ2-2, is as follows: NAGVMQNPRHLVRRRGQEARLRCSPMKGHSHVYWYRQLPEEGLKFMVYLQKENIIDESGMPKERFSAEFPKEGPSILRIQQVVRGDSAAYFCASPGDLVDTGELFFGEGSRLTVL.

The sample holds one count of this clone. The CDR3 DNA follows: TGTGCCAGCAGTCCGCCGCCTAGATCCTACAATGAGCAGTTCTTC. Its protein product is CASSPPPRSYNEQFF. The chain joins TRBV28 to TRBJ2-1; D not resolved. V lost 5 bases, J lost 1 base, and 12 bases lay in between. Germline CDR1 MDHEN, CDR2 SYDVKM. The CDR3 extends over 15 amino acids.

This chain links TRBV7-9 with TRBJ1-2; no reliable D call. Germline-derived CDR1 and CDR2 are SEHNR and FQNEAQ (reference sequence). The CDR3 totals 12 residues. V dropped 5 bases and J dropped 6 bases, with 10 bases sitting between them. DNA of the CDR3: TGTGCCAGCAGCGTCGACATAGATGGCTACACCTTC. Its protein is CASSVDIDGYTF.

The chain joins TRBV20-1 to TRBJ2-1; the D is unclear. Germline-derived CDR1 and CDR2 are DFQATT and SNEGSKA (reference sequence). The CDR3 is 11 residues long. V lost 0 bases to trimming and J lost 12 bases, with 9 bases between them. CDR3 DNA: TGCAGTGCTAGAGATCTTAACAGGCAGTTCTTC. Residues: CSARDLNRQFF.

The chain joins TRBV9 to TRBJ2-1, with D possibly being TRBD2 (5 bases). The V gene's germline CDR1 is SGDLS and CDR2 YYNGEE. The CDR3 runs 17 residues. Deletions cut 0 bases from V and 2 bases from J, with 15 bases between. CDR3 bases: TGTGCCAGCAGCGTAGCTATCCTAGGAGGAACCTACAATGAGCAGTTCTTC. It codes for CASSVAILGGTYNEQFF.

This clone has a single count. This chain joins TRBV28 and TRBJ2-2; 16 nucleotides agree with TRBD2. V trimming: 4 bases; J trimming: 5 bases; junction bases outside the gene matches: 10. Germline-derived CDR1 and CDR2 are MDHEN and SYDVKM. CDR3 length: 19 residues. The CDR3 here is CASSSAGLAGGSVTGELFF. CDR3 nucleotide sequence: TGTGCCAGCAGTTCGGCGGGACTAGCGGGAGGGTCGGTTACCGGGGAGCTGTTTTTT.

CDR3 DNA: TGCGCCAGCAGCAGCGGGACAGGCGGAAGTCAGCCCCAGCATTTT. Translated, it gives CASSSGTGGSQPQHF. The V call is TRBV5-1, the J call TRBJ1-5; 8 nucleotides agree with TRBD1. CDR1 and CDR2 (germline): SGHRS, YFSETQ. The V gene end was trimmed by 4 bases and the J gene end by 6 bases; junction bases not matched to a gene: 9. This CDR3 is 15 amino acids long.

The gene calls are TRBV7-2 and TRBJ2-6; D unclear. V lost 3 bases to trimming and J lost 0 bases, with 6 bases between them. Germline CDR1 SGHTA, CDR2 FQGNSA. The CDR3 extends over 15 amino acids. The CDR3: CASSFGRSGANVLTF. The DNA for the CDR3 is TGTGCCAGCAGCTTTGGACGCTCTGGGGCCAACGTCCTGACTTTC. The variable domain in full, with the rest retrieved from reference TRBV7-2 and TRBJ2-6, is GAGVSQSPSNKVTEKGKDVELRCDPISGHTALYWYRQSLGQGLEFLIYFQGNSAPDKSGLPSDRFSAERTGGSVSTLTIQRTQQEDSAVYLCASSFGRSGANVLTFGAGSRLTVL.

The chain recombines TRBV28 with TRBJ2-7; D could derive from TRBD1 or TRBD2 (7 bases each). Per the germline V gene, CDR1 is MDHEN and CDR2 is SYDVKM. CDR3 length: 15 residues. V gave up 5 bases and J gave up 5 bases, with 19 bases separating them. The CDR3 loop is CASSSPSAGGDEQYF. CDR3 sequence (DNA): TGTGCCAGCAGTAGCCCTTCGGCAGGGGGGGACGAGCAGTACTTC.

This clone appeared once. V is TRBV7-6 and J is TRBJ2-7; no firm D call. CDR3 length equals 13 residues. Trimming took 2 bases from V and 4 from J, leaving 9 bases between them. In germline, CDR1 is SGHVS, CDR2 FNYEAQ. CDR3 sequence (DNA): TGTGCCAGCAGCTTACTAGAAACGTACGAGCAGTACTTC. It yields the protein CASSLLETYEQYF. Full variable domain (remainder filled in from reference TRBV7-6 and TRBJ2-7): GAGVSQSPRYKVTKRGQDVALRCDPISGHVSLYWYRQALGQGPEFLTYFNYEAQQDKSGLPNDRFSAERPEGSISTLTIQRTEQRDSAMYRCASSLLETYEQYFGPGTRLTVT.

The chain has TRBV7-9 and TRBJ1-5; D not resolved. The ends were cut back, 1 base at V and 7 bases at J, with 8 bases in the middle. Germline V lookup: CDR1 SEHNR, CDR2 FQNEAQ (reference sequence). The CDR3 consists of 13 residues. CDR3 nucleotides: TGTGCCAGCAGCTTAGTAGGTGTACAGCCCCAGCATTTT. Amino acids: CASSLVGVQPQHF.

The genes are TRBV19 and TRBJ2-7; no firm D call. This CDR3 comprises 15 residues. CDR1 and CDR2 from the germline V gene are LNHDA and SQIVND (reference sequence). V gave up 6 bases and J gave up 0 bases, with 15 bases separating them. This CDR3 reads CASSPGQFGSYEQYF. CDR3 in DNA: TGTGCCAGTAGCCCCGGGCAGTTTGGCTCCTACGAGCAGTACTTC. Complete variable domain (other parts from reference TRBV19 and TRBJ2-7): DGGITQSPKYLFRKEGQNVTLSCEQNLNHDAMYWYRQDPGQGLRLIYYSQIVNDFQKGDIAEGYSVSREKKESFPLTVTSAQKNPTAFYLCASSPGQFGSYEQYFGPGTRLTVT.

The chain couples TRBV11-1 to TRBJ2-2; the match to TRBD1 covers 7 bases. The germline CDR1 and CDR2 sequences are SGHAT and FQDESV (reference sequence). This CDR3 is 16 amino acids long. The V and J ends lost 2 bases and 4 bases, in that order; junction bases with no gene match: 7. The CDR3 loop reads CASSLRGLWGTGELFF. The CDR3, as DNA: TGTGCCAGCAGCTTAAGGGGGCTCTGGGGCACCGGGGAGCTGTTTTTT.

The genes are TRBV6-5 and TRBJ1-4; the D is unclear. Trimming removed 5 bases at V and 5 bases at J, with 15 bases between. Germline V gene data show CDR1 as MNHEY and CDR2 as SVGAGI. This CDR3 contains 15 residues. The CDR3, as DNA: TGTGCCAGCAGTCCGATGCCCAACCGGAATGAAAAACTGTTTTTT. This codes for CASSPMPNRNEKLFF.

V gene TRBV4-1 combines with J gene TRBJ2-7; 7 bases line up with TRBD2. Germline loops: CDR1 MGHRA, CDR2 YSYEKL. CDR3 length: 14 residues. J was trimmed by 6 bases and V by 2 bases; bases with no gene match: 7. The CDR3 loop reads CASSQSGLRSEQYF. The CDR3 DNA reads TGCGCCAGCAGCCAATCGGGACTACGGAGCGAGCAGTACTTC.

The chain links TRBV6-6 to TRBJ1-1; tentatively, D is TRBD1 (5 bases). V lost 6 bases to trimming and J lost 1 base, with 9 bases between them. Germline V gene data show CDR1 as MNHNY and CDR2 as SVGAGI (reference sequence). CDR3 length: 13 residues. The CDR3 sequence is CASRLTGNTEAFF. CDR3 DNA: TGTGCCAGCAGACTTACAGGGAACACTGAAGCTTTCTTT.

The CDR3 is CASSLAKGFFYEQYF. The CDR3 DNA reads TGCGCCAGCAGCTTGGCAAAGGGGTTCTTCTACGAGCAGTACTTC. V is TRBV5-1 and J is TRBJ2-7; the D gene is possibly TRBD1 (5 bases). CDR3 length: 15 amino acids. In germline, CDR1 is SGHRS, CDR2 YFSETQ. V was trimmed by 0 bases and J by 3 bases, leaving 13 bases between them.

V gene TRBV5-6 combines with J gene TRBJ2-1; TRBD1 agrees at 9 bases. The CDR3 runs 16 residues. Losses at the gene ends were 1 base for V and 12 bases for J; bases not matched to a gene: 14. The germline gives CDR1 SGHDT, CDR2 YYEEEE. The CDR3 nucleotides are TGTGCCAGCAGCTTGTCGGGGGACAGGGCAGGAATTGGGCAGTTCTTC. Protein sequence: CASSLSGDRAGIGQFF. Full variable domain (remainder filled in from reference TRBV5-6 and TRBJ2-1): DAGVTQSPTHLIKTRGQQVTLRCSPKSGHDTVSWYQQALGQGPQFIFQYYEEEERQRGNFPDRFSGHQFPNYSSELNVNALLLGDSALYLCASSLSGDRAGIGQFFGPGTRLTVL.

The gene calls are TRBV21-1 and TRBJ2-5; the table's D gene call, TRBD2, was not cross checked with the DNA. TRBV21-1 counts as a pseudogene. CDR3 size: 10 residues. The DNA for the CDR3 is TGTGCCAGCAGCAAATCTCGACTATACTTC. It translates to CASSKSRLYF.

This clone was counted only a few times. The chain employs TRBV25-1 and TRBJ2-5, with unresolved D. Germline loops: CDR1 MGHDK, CDR2 SYGVNS. V lost 2 bases to trimming and J lost 1 base, with 8 bases between them. The CDR3 has 14 amino acids. Here the CDR3 reads CASSEERPQETQYF. CDR3 sequence (DNA): TGTGCCAGCAGTGAAGAGAGACCCCAAGAGACCCAGTACTTC. The variable domain in full, completed from reference TRBV25-1 and TRBJ2-5, reads EADIYQTPRYLVIGTGKKITLECSQTMGHDKMYWYQQDPGMELHLIHYSYGVNSTEKGDLSSESTVSRIRTEHFPLTLESARPSHTSQYLCASSEERPQETQYFGPGTRLLVL.

The chain carries TRBV29-1 and TRBJ1-3; D gene unclear. CDR1 and CDR2 from the germline V gene are SQVTM and ANQGSEA. V was cut by 7 bases and J by 4 bases, with 11 bases left in between. The CDR3 length is 12 residues. Here the CDR3 reads CSAVLSGNTIYF. The DNA for the CDR3 is TGCAGCGCCGTCCTGTCCGGAAACACCATATATTTT.

This chain connects TRBV27 to TRBJ2-3, with D uncertain. The CDR3 sequence is 13 residues long. The germline V gene encodes CDR1 MNHEY and CDR2 SMNVEV (reference sequence). Trimming cost V 5 bases and J 2 bases, with 8 bases left between them. The CDR3 coding sequence is TGTGCCAGCAGTGTAATGGTCACAGATACGCAGTATTTT. This translates into CASSVMVTDTQYF.

J is TRBJ2-7 and V is TRBV28, with TRBD2 identical over 7 bases. Germline-derived CDR1 and CDR2 are MDHEN and SYDVKM. The CDR3 totals 14 residues. The V and J ends lost 0 bases and 5 bases, in that order; junction bases with no gene match: 4. The CDR3: CASSLWAGVNEQYF. DNA for the CDR3: TGTGCCAGCAGTTTATGGGCGGGAGTCAACGAGCAGTACTTC.